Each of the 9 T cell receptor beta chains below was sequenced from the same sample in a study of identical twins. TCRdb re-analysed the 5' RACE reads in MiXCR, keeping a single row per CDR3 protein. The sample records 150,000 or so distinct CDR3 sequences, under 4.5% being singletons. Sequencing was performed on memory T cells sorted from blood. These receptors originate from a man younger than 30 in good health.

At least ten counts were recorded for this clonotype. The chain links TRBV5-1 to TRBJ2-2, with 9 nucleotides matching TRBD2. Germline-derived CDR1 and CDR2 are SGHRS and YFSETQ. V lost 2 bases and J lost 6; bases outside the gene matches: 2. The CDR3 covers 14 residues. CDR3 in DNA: TGCGCCAGCAGCTTAGCGGGGGGAGCCGGGGAGCTGTTTTTT. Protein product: CASSLAGGAGELFF.

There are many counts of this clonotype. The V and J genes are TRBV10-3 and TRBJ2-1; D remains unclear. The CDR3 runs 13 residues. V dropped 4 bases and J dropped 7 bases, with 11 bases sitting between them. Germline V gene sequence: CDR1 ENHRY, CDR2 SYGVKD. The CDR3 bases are TGTGCCATCAGTGTGGGTGGGTTAAATGAGCAGTTCTTC. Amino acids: CAISVGGLNEQFF.

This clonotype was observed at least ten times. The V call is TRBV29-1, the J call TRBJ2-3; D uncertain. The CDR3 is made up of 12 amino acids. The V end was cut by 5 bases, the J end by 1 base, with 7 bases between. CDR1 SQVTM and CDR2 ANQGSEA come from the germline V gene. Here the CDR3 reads CSVQRGTDTQYF. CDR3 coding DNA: TGCAGCGTTCAAAGGGGCACAGATACGCAGTATTTT.

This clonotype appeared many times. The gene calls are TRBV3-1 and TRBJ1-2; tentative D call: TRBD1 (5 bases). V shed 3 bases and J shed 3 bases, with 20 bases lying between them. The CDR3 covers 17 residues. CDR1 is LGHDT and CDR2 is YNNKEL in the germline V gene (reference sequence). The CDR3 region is CASSQKGDGGSYYGYTF. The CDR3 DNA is TGTGCCAGCAGCCAGAAAGGGGATGGAGGGTCATACTATGGCTACACCTTC.

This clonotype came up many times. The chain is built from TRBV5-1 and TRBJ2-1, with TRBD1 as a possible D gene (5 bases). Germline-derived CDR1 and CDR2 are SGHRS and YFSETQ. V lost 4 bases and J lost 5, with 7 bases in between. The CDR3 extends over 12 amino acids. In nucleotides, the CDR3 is TGCGCCAGCAGCGCGGACAACAATGAGCAGTTCTTC. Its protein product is CASSADNNEQFF. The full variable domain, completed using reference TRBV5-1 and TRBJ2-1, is KAGVTQTPRYLIKTRGQQVTLSCSPISGHRSVSWYQQTPGQGLQFLFEYFSETQRNKGNFPGRFSGRQFSNSRSEMNVSTLELGDSALYLCASSADNNEQFFGPGTRLTVL.

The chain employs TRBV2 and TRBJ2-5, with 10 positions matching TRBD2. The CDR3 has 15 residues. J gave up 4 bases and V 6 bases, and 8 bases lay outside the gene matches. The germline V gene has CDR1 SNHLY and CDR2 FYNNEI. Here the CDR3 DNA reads TGTGCCAGCAGCTCCGCTAGCGGGAGCTCAGAGACCCAGTACTTC. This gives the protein CASSSASGSSETQYF.

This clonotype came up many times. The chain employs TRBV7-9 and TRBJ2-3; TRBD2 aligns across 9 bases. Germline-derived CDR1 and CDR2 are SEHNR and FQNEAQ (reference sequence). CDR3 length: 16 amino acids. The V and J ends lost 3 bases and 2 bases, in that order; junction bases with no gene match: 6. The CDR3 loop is CASSFLAGGNTDTQYF. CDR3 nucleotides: TGTGCCAGCAGCTTCTTGGCGGGAGGGAACACAGATACGCAGTATTTT.

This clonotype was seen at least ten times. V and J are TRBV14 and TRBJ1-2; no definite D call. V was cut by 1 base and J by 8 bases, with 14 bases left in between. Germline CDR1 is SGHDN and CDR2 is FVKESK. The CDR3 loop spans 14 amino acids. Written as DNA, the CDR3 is TGTGCCAGCAGCCAAGCTGTTGGGTACCTCGGCTACACCTTC. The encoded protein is CASSQAVGYLGYTF.

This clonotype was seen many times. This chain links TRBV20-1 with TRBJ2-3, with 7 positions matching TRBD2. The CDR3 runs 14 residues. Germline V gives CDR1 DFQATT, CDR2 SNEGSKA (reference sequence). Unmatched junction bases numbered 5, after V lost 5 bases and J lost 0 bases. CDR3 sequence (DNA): TGCAGTGCTTACTCAGCGGGAAGCACAGATACGCAGTATTTT. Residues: CSAYSAGSTDTQYF.